This T cell receptor (beta chain) derives from a study of lung T cells in sarcoidosis with Löfgren's syndrome. Across the whole study: Analyses focused on Löfgren's syndrome patients.

CDR3 size: 16 residues. Germline values: CDR1 MNHNS, CDR2 SASEGT. From the reads, TCRdb called clonotypes with MiXCR, one entry per CDR3 protein. Of 60,000 to 65,000 distinct CDR3 sequences detected, about 20% appear once; the ten largest clones hold 2.3%. This clonotype was seen a single time. A read error may produce the germline difference seen at one junction end. The V call is TRBV6-1, the J call TRBJ2-2, with 9 bases identical to TRBD2. The source is a human donor with sarcoidosis (Löfgren's syndrome or another form), or a control subject (not recorded which). Input material: CD4+ T cells from PBMCs. The CDR3 loop is CASKTRGGGSSGELLF. The CDR3 bases are TGTGCCAGCAAGACCCGCGGGGGGGGCAGCTCCGGGGAGCTGCTTTTT.